Detailed here is one TCR beta chain. The sample is drawn from a study of T cell changes during pregnancy in multiple sclerosis. Germline CDR1 is SGHNT and CDR2 is YYREEE (reference sequence). The CDR3 extends over 15 amino acids. V shed 5 bases, J shed 1 base, and the junction held 8 bases outside the gene matches. Profiling relied on immunoSEQ multiplex PCR, and the TCRdb table lists in-frame clones only, not all of them. Here the sample spans 15,000 to 20,000 clones, 80% to 90% being singletons. The V call is TRBV5-4, the J call TRBJ1-2; TRBD1 matches at 7 bases. The source material was CD8+ T cells from peripheral blood mononuclear cells, sampled after pregnancy. This TCR was sampled from a female donor in good health, enrolled as a control in a pregnancy study. The CDR3 DNA sequence: TGTGCCAGCAGTCCAGGGACAGACCTTAACTATGGCTACACCTTC. Translation gives CASSPGTDLNYGYTF.